This record looks at one T cell receptor beta chain sequence and its context. V was cut by 5 bases and J by 9 bases, with 8 bases left in between. Looked up from germline, CDR1 is SGHAT and CDR2 is FQNNGV. This CDR3 spans 11 amino acids. Repertoires were generated with immunoSEQ multiplex PCR, while TCRdb's copy carries only in-frame clones and drops some. The data hold around 160,000 clones, with approximately 80% observed a single time. These data belong to a study of blood T cell repertoires in COVID-19. The sequenced sample consisted of peripheral blood. This TCR was sampled from a human donor in a cohort sampled during active COVID-19. V gene TRBV11-2 combines with J gene TRBJ2-1; D ambiguous. The CDR3 spells CASSPLGEQFF. The CDR3 DNA follows: TGTGCCAGCAGCCCCCTCGGTGAGCAGTTCTTC. Looking up the rest from reference TRBV11-2 and TRBJ2-1 gives the full variable domain: EAGVAQSPRYKIIEKRQSVAFWCNPISGHATLYWYQQILGQGPKLLIQFQNNGVVDDSQLPKDRFSAERLKGVDSTLKIQPAKLEDSAVYLCASSPLGEQFFGPGTRLTVL.